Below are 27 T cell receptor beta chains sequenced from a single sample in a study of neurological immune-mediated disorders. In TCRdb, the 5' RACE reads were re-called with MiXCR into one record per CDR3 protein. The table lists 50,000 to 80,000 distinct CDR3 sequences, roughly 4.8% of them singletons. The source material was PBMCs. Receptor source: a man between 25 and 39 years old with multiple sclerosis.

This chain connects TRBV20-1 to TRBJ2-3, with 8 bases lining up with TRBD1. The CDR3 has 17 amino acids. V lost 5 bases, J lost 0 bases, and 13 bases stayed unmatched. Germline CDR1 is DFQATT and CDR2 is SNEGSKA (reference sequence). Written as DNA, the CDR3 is TGCAGTGCTCCTCAGGCAGGGGGCTACGCTAGCACAGATACGCAGTATTTT. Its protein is CSAPQAGGYASTDTQYF.

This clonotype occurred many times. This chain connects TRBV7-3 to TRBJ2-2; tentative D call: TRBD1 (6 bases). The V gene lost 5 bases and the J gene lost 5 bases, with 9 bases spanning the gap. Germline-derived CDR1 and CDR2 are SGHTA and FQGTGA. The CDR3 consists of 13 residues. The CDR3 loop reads CASSLDRTGELFF. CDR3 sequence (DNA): TGTGCCAGCAGCCTCGACAGGACCGGGGAGCTGTTTTTT.

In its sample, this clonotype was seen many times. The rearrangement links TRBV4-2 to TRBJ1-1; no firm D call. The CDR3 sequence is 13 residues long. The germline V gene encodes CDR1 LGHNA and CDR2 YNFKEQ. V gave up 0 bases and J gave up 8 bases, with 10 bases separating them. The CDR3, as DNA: TGTGCCAGCAGCCAAGATCTCGGTGGGGAAGCTTTCTTT. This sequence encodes CASSQDLGGEAFF.

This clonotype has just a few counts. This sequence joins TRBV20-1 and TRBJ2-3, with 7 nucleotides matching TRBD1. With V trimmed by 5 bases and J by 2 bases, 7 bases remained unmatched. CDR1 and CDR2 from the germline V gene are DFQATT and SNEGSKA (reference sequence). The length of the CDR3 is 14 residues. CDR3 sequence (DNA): TGCAGTGCTCACACAGGGGCCACCACAGATACGCAGTATTTT. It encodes CSAHTGATTDTQYF.

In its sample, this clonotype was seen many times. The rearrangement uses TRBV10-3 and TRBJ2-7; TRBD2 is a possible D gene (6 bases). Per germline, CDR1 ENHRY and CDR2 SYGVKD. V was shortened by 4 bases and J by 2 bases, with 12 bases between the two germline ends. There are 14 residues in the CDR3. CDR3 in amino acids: CAISGVGGPYEQYV. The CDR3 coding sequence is TGTGCCATCAGTGGGGTTGGAGGGCCCTACGAGCAGTACGTC.

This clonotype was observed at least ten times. CDR3 sequence: CASSPMPGSYEQYV. The CDR3 DNA follows: TGTGCCAGCAGCCCTATGCCCGGTTCTTACGAGCAGTACGTC. The chain has TRBV21-1 and TRBJ2-7; TRBD1, the D gene given by the table, was not confirmed from the DNA. TRBV21-1 is tagged as a pseudogene. The CDR3 runs to 14 residues.

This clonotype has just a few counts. The CDR3 reads CASGSRRAEQFF. The CDR3, as DNA: TGCGCCAGCGGTTCAAGGAGGGCAGAGCAGTTCTTC. The chain carries TRBV10-2 and TRBJ2-1, with D maybe TRBD2 (6 bases). V shed 8 bases and J shed 10 bases, with 15 bases lying between them. Germline assignment: CDR1 WSHSY and CDR2 SAAADI. This CDR3 has 12 amino acids.

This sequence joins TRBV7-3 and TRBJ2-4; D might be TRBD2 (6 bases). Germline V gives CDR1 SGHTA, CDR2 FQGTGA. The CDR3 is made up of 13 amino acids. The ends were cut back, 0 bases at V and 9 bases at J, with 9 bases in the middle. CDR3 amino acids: CASSLTTGGIQYF. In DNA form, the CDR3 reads TGTGCCAGCAGCTTAACGACCGGGGGCATTCAGTACTTC. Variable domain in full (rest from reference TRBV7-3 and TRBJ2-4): GAGVSQTPSNKVTEKGKYVELRCDPISGHTALYWYRQSLGQGPEFLIYFQGTGAADDSGLPNDRFFAVRPEGSVSTLKIQRTERGDSAVYLCASSLTTGGIQYFGAGTRLSVL.

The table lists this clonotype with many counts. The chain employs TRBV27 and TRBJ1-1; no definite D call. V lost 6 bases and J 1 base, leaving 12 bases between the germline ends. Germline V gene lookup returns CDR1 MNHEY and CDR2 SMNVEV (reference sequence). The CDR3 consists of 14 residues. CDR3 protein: CASSASKGNTEAFF. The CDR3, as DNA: TGTGCCAGCAGCGCCTCGAAAGGGAACACTGAAGCTTTCTTT.

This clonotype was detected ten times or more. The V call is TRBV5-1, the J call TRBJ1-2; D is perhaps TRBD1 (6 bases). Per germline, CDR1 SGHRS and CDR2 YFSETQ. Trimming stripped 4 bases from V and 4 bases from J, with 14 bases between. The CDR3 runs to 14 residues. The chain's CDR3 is CASSALDSFYGYTF. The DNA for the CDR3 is TGCGCCAGCAGCGCCTTGGACAGTTTCTATGGCTACACCTTC.

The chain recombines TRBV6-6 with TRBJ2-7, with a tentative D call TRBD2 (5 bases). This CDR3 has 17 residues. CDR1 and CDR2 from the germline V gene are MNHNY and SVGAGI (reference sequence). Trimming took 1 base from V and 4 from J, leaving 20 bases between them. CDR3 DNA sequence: TGTGCCAGCAGTTACTGGGTAGGGAGTGGGAATCTTTACGAGCAGTACTTC. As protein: CASSYWVGSGNLYEQYF.

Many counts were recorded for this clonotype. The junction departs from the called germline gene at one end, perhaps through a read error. Here the CDR3 DNA reads TGTGCCAGCAGCTTGATAGTGAACGCTGAAGCTTTCTTT. Its translation: CASSLIVNAEAFF. The genes are TRBV5-5 and TRBJ1-1; D is undetermined. The CDR3 length is 13 residues. Germline V lookup: CDR1 SGHKS, CDR2 YYEKEE (reference sequence).

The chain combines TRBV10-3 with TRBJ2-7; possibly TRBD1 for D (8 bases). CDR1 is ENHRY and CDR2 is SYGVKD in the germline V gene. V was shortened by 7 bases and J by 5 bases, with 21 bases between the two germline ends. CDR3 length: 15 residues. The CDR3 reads CAIMPGGTGLDEQYF. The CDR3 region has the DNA TGTGCCATCATGCCCGGGGGGACAGGTTTAGACGAGCAGTACTTC.

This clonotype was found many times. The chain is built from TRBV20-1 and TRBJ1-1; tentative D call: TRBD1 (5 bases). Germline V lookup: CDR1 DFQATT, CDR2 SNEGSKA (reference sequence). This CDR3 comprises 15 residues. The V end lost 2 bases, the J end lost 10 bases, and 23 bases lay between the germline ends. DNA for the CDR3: TGCAGTGCTAGAACGGCCCTAGGGGATAGGGATCGAGCTTTCTTT. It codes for CSARTALGDRDRAFF.

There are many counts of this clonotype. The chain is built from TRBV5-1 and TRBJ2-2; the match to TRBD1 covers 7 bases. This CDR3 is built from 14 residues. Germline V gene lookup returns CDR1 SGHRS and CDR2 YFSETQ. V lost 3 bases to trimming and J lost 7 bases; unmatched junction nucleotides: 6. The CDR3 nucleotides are TGCGCCAGCAGCTCACAGGGGTCGGGCGGGGAGCTGTTTTTT. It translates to CASSSQGSGGELFF.

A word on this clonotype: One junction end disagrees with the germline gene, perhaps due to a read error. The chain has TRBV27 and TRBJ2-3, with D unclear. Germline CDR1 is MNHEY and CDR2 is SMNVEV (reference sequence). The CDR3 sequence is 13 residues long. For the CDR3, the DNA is TGTGGCAGCAGTTTTGGAAAGACAGATACGCAGTATTTT. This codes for CGSSFGKTDTQYF.

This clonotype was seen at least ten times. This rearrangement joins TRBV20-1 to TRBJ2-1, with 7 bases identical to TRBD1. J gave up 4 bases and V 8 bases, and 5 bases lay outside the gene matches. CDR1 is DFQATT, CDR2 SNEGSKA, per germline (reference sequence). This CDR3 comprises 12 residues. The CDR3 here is CSSPGGYNEQFF. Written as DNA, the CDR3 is TGCAGTTCCCCAGGGGGATACAATGAGCAGTTCTTC.

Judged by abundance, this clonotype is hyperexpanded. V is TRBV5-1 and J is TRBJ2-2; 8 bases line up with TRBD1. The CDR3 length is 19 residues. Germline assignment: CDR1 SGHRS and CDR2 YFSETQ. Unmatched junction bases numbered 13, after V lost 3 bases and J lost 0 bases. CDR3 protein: CASSWPKDPGQANTGELFF. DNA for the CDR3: TGCGCCAGCAGCTGGCCAAAGGATCCGGGACAGGCGAACACCGGGGAGCTGTTTTTT.

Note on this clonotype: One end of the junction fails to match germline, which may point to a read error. The CDR3 DNA is TGTGCCAGCAGTGAATTCGGACAGGTGTATAATTCACCCCTCAACTTT. Protein product: CASSEFGQVYNSPLNF. The chain has TRBV2 and TRBJ1-6, with 7 bases lining up with TRBD1. Germline V lookup: CDR1 SNHLY, CDR2 FYNNEI. The CDR3 consists of 16 residues.

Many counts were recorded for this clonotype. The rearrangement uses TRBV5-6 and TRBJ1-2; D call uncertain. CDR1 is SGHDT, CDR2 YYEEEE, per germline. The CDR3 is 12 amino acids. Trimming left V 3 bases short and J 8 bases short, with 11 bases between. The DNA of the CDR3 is TGTGCCAGCAGCTGGACTGAATCCGGCTACACCTTC. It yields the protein CASSWTESGYTF.

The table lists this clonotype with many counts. The CDR3 protein is CASSLDVNRVETQYF. CDR3 bases: TGTGCCAGCAGCTTAGATGTGAACAGGGTGGAGACCCAGTACTTC. This chain joins TRBV11-2 and TRBJ2-5, with D perhaps TRBD1 (6 bases). V lost 0 bases and J lost 5, with 13 bases in between. Germline assignment: CDR1 SGHAT and CDR2 FQNNGV. This CDR3 has 15 amino acids. Complete variable domain (other parts from reference TRBV11-2 and TRBJ2-5): EAGVAQSPRYKIIEKRQSVAFWCNPISGHATLYWYQQILGQGPKLLIQFQNNGVVDDSQLPKDRFSAERLKGVDSTLKIQPAKLEDSAVYLCASSLDVNRVETQYFGPGTRLLVL.

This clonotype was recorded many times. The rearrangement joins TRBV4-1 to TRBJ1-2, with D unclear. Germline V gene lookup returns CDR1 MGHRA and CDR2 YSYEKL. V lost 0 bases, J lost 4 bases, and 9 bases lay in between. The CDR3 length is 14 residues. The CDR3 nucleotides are TGCGCCAGCAGCCAAGAGAGCGGATTCTATGGCTACACCTTC. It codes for CASSQESGFYGYTF.

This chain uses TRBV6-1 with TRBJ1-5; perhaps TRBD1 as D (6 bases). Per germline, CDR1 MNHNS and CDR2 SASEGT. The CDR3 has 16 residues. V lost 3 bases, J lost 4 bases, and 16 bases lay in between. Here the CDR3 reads CASSEQKGGRNQPQHF. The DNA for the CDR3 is TGTGCCAGCAGTGAGCAGAAGGGGGGCAGGAATCAGCCCCAGCATTTT.

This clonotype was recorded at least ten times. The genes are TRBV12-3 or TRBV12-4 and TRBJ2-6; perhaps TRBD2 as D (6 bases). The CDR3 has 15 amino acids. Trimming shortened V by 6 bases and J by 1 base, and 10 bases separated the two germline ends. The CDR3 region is CASRPGGSGANVLTF. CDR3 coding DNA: TGTGCCAGCAGACCCGGAGGGTCTGGGGCCAACGTCCTGACTTTC.

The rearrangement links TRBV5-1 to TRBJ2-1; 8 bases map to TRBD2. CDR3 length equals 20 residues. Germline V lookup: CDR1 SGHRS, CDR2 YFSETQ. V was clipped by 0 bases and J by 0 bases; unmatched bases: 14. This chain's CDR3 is CASSLAGRQWGTSSYNEQFF. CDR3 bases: TGCGCCAGCAGCTTGGCCGGGCGGCAATGGGGGACTAGCTCCTACAATGAGCAGTTCTTC.

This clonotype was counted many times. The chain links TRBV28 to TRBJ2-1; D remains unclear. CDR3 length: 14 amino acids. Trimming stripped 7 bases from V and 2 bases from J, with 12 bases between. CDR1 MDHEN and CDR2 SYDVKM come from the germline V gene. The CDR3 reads CASMDRATYNEQFF. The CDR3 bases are TGTGCCAGCATGGACCGAGCGACCTACAATGAGCAGTTCTTC. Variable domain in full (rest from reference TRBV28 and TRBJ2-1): DVKVTQSSRYLVKRTGEKVFLECVQDMDHENMFWYRQDPGLGLRLIYFSYDVKMKEKGDIPEGYSVSREKKERFSLILESASTNQTSMYLCASMDRATYNEQFFGPGTRLTVL.

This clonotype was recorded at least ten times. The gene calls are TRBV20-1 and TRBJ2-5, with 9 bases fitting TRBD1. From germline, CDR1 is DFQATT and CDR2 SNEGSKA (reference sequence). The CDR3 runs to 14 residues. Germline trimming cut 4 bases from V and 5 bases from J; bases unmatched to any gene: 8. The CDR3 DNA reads TGCAGTGCTATTGACAGGGGGAAAGGGGAGACCCAGTACTTC. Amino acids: CSAIDRGKGETQYF.